The 23 T cell receptor beta chains given below trace back to one sample, sequenced in a study of CD8 T cells in ankylosing spondylitis. TCRdb reprocessed the 5' RACE reads with MiXCR, giving one entry per CDR3 protein. Of approximately 350,000 distinct CDR3 sequences in the sample, under 15% were seen once. Sequencing input: blood, either unsorted or a sorted T cell fraction (not recorded which). These receptors originate from a male donor with ankylosing spondylitis or in good health (not recorded which).

The chain employs TRBV19 and TRBJ2-7; 7 bases align to TRBD1. After removal of 6 bases from V and 2 bases from J, the junction contained 1 base not matched to a gene. CDR3 length: 12 residues. Looked up from germline, CDR1 is LNHDA and CDR2 is SQIVND (reference sequence). The CDR3 protein is CASSGQAYEQYF. CDR3 sequence (DNA): TGTGCCAGTAGCGGACAGGCCTACGAGCAGTACTTC.

This clonotype showed up just a few times. The chain couples TRBV3-1 to TRBJ2-1; TRBD2 matches 8 bases. Germline values: CDR1 LGHDT, CDR2 YNNKEL (reference sequence). The CDR3 contains 12 residues. V was clipped by 5 bases and J by 12 bases; unmatched bases: 6. CDR3 DNA sequence: TGTGCCAGCAGCTCAACAGCGGGAGTGCAGTTCTTC. The encoded protein is CASSSTAGVQFF.

The V call is TRBV10-3, the J call TRBJ1-2; 8 nucleotides agree with TRBD1. The CDR3 is 16 amino acids. Germline V CDR1 and CDR2: ENHRY, SYGVKD. The ends lost 2 bases at V and 7 bases at J; junction bases unmatched: 12. The CDR3 coding sequence is TGTGCCATCAGTGAGCCAACCGGGACAGGAGGGGGTGGCTACACCTTC. Its protein product is CAISEPTGTGGGGYTF.

This clonotype was found a few times. The chain couples TRBV12-5 to TRBJ2-1; 7 bases line up with TRBD1. V lost 5 bases, J lost 8 bases, and 9 bases stayed unmatched. This CDR3 is built from 14 residues. Germline-derived CDR1 and CDR2 are LGHNT and FRNRAP. The CDR3 spells CASGPDRARDEQFF. CDR3 nucleotide sequence: TGTGCTAGTGGTCCCGACAGGGCTAGGGATGAGCAGTTCTTC.

V and J are TRBV3-1 and TRBJ2-2, with D possibly being TRBD1 (5 bases). The CDR3 is 13 residues long. The germline CDR1 and CDR2 sequences are LGHDT and YNNKEL (reference sequence). V was pared by 6 bases and J by 7 bases, with 12 bases between. The CDR3 bases are TGTGCCAGCAGACTACGACAGTTCGGGGAGCTGTTTTTT. This gives the protein CASRLRQFGELFF.

This clonotype was counted a few times. The rearrangement links TRBV27 to TRBJ2-7; D gene uncertain. The germline V gene has CDR1 MNHEY and CDR2 SMNVEV (reference sequence). Trimming removed 7 bases from V and 0 bases from J, with 19 bases in between. CDR3 size: 16 residues. In DNA form, the CDR3 reads TGTGCCAGCAAAACAGTAGGCGGCTCCAGCTCCTACGAGCAGTACTTC. Its protein is CASKTVGGSSSYEQYF.

This clonotype was seen at least ten times. J is TRBJ2-7 and V is TRBV19, with D uncertain. The CDR3 sequence is 12 residues long. V lost 0 bases to trimming and J lost 6 bases, with 6 bases between them. Germline V gene data show CDR1 as LNHDA and CDR2 as SQIVND (reference sequence). CDR3 region: CASSIEGLEQYF. CDR3 nucleotides: TGTGCCAGTAGTATAGAAGGTCTCGAGCAGTACTTC.

This clonotype came up a few times. The chain is built from TRBV12-3 or TRBV12-4 and TRBJ2-3; 7 bases match TRBD1. The CDR3 totals 14 residues. Germline trimming cut 5 bases from V and 0 bases from J; bases unmatched to any gene: 2. In nucleotides, the CDR3 is TGTGCCAGCAGTGGACAGGCCAGCACAGATACGCAGTATTTT. It translates to CASSGQASTDTQYF.

The chain uses TRBV20-1 and TRBJ2-5; TRBD2 matches 8 bases. The length of the CDR3 is 16 residues. Per germline, CDR1 DFQATT and CDR2 SNEGSKA (reference sequence). The V gene end was trimmed by 0 bases and the J gene end by 4 bases; junction bases not matched to a gene: 10. CDR3 sequence (DNA): TGCAGTGCTAGAGAAGTTCGGGCGGGAGGCAGAGAGACCCAGTACTTC. This translates into CSAREVRAGGRETQYF.

This clonotype was seen only once. The chain joins TRBV3-1 to TRBJ2-2; D assignment may be TRBD1 or TRBD2 (5 bases each). Germline CDR1 is LGHDT and CDR2 is YNNKEL (reference sequence). V was cut by 2 bases and J by 4 bases, with 17 bases left in between. The CDR3 has 17 residues. For the CDR3, the DNA is TGTGCCAGCAGCCAACCGCCGGGACGCATAGCCACCGGGGAGCTGTTTTTT. This encodes CASSQPPGRIATGELFF.

This clonotype has only a few counts. The V call is TRBV5-1, the J call TRBJ1-2; 10 nucleotides match TRBD1. Germline V lookup: CDR1 SGHRS, CDR2 YFSETQ. V trimming: 5 bases; J trimming: 8 bases; junction bases outside the gene matches: 12. The CDR3 totals 15 residues. The CDR3 coding sequence is TGCGCCAGCAGTCTAAGCGGGACAGGGGTTGGAGGCTACACCTTC. It is translated as CASSLSGTGVGGYTF.

This clonotype showed up just a few times. The CDR3 DNA follows: TGCAGTGCTATGGGACTAGGCTACAATGAGCAGTTCTTC. It is translated as CSAMGLGYNEQFF. The J gene is TRBJ2-1, the V gene TRBV20-1; 8 bases line up with TRBD2. The ends lost 4 bases at V and 3 bases at J; junction bases unmatched: 2. Per the germline V gene, CDR1 is DFQATT and CDR2 is SNEGSKA (reference sequence). The CDR3 has 13 amino acids.

This clonotype was observed many times. This chain links TRBV12-3 or TRBV12-4 with TRBJ2-7, with TRBD2 matching over 11 bases. The junction had 8 bases not matched to a gene; V was cut back by 0 bases and J by 7 bases. The CDR3 spans 16 residues. This chain's CDR3 is CASSLAPLAGAIEQYF. The CDR3 DNA reads TGTGCCAGCAGTTTAGCGCCACTAGCGGGAGCAATAGAGCAGTACTTC.

This clonotype was counted between two and nine times. The chain has TRBV11-1 and TRBJ2-1, with D possibly TRBD1 on 9 matching bases. Germline V gives CDR1 SGHAT, CDR2 FQDESV (reference sequence). V was clipped by 1 base and J by 6 bases, with 28 bases between them. The CDR3 totals 20 residues. CDR3 in amino acids: CASSLGPGQGGLAGTNEQFF. The CDR3 coding sequence is TGTGCCAGCAGCTTAGGTCCGGGACAGGGTGGATTAGCGGGGACCAATGAGCAGTTCTTC.

In its sample, this clonotype was seen many times. The rearrangement joins TRBV12-3 or TRBV12-4 to TRBJ1-2; no firm D call. There are 11 residues in the CDR3. V was pared by 3 bases and J by 5 bases, with 4 bases between. CDR3 loop: CASSFSYGYTF. CDR3 nucleotides: TGTGCCAGCAGTTTTAGTTATGGCTACACCTTC.

The table lists this clonotype with a few counts. The chain couples TRBV10-3 to TRBJ2-7, with a tentative D call TRBD2 (6 bases). The CDR3 has 15 amino acids. Trimming shortened V by 7 bases and J by 2 bases, and 18 bases separated the two germline ends. Germline V gene data show CDR1 as ENHRY and CDR2 as SYGVKD. The CDR3 reads CAINSPGTGAYEQYF. CDR3 coding DNA: TGTGCCATCAACTCTCCCGGGACTGGAGCCTACGAGCAGTACTTC.

The V gene is TRBV10-3, the J gene TRBJ2-2; 12 bases match TRBD2. The junction had 1 base not matched to a gene; V was cut back by 4 bases and J by 4 bases. The germline CDR1 and CDR2 sequences are ENHRY and SYGVKD. The CDR3 runs 15 residues. The CDR3 is CAISGTSGTTGELFF. In nucleotides, the CDR3 is TGTGCCATCAGTGGGACTAGCGGGACCACCGGGGAGCTGTTTTTT.

This clonotype has only a few counts. The chain carries TRBV2 and TRBJ2-7; TRBD1 agrees at 9 bases. The CDR3 consists of 16 residues. Germline-derived CDR1 and CDR2 are SNHLY and FYNNEI. Germline trimming cut 4 bases from V and 0 bases from J; bases unmatched to any gene: 7. As DNA, the CDR3 is TGTGCCAGCAGTGCACGTGGGACAGGGACCTCCTACGAGCAGTACTTC. Its translation: CASSARGTGTSYEQYF.

This clonotype was observed a few times. The CDR3 DNA reads as TGTGCCACCAGTTCGGAGACAGGGGGGCAAGAGACCCAGTACTTC. The encoded protein is CATSSETGGQETQYF. V usage is TRBV24-1 and J usage is TRBJ2-5; 9 bases agree with TRBD1. With V trimmed by 6 bases and J by 2 bases, 6 bases remained unmatched. Germline V CDR1 and CDR2: KGHDR, SFDVKD. This CDR3 is built from 15 residues.

Many counts were recorded for this clonotype. J is TRBJ1-5 and V is TRBV18; D is perhaps TRBD1 (5 bases). The germline V gene has CDR1 KGHSH and CDR2 LQKENI. CDR3 length: 13 residues. Trimming shortened V by 3 bases and J by 5 bases, and 8 bases separated the two germline ends. The CDR3 DNA sequence: TGTGCCAGCTCACCGGGGGGGGATCAGCCCCAGCATTTT. Translation gives CASSPGGDQPQHF.

The sample holds a few counts of this clonotype. V and J are TRBV10-3 and TRBJ2-7; no definite D call. Trimming took off 8 bases at V and 3 bases at J, with 14 bases between the two ends. The germline V gene has CDR1 ENHRY and CDR2 SYGVKD. The CDR3 runs 13 residues. CDR3 residues: CAIGLGGGYEQYF. CDR3 in DNA: TGTGCCATCGGTCTAGGCGGCGGCTACGAGCAGTACTTC.

This clonotype was counted between two and nine times. The chain employs TRBV18 and TRBJ2-1; possible D gene TRBD2, 6 bases. Trimming took off 0 bases at V and 5 bases at J, with 17 bases between the two ends. This CDR3 has 17 amino acids. Germline V gives CDR1 KGHSH, CDR2 LQKENI. The CDR3 DNA reads as TGTGCCAGCTCACCACCCCGCGGGACTCCTCTAGACAATGAGCAGTTCTTC. Encoded protein: CASSPPRGTPLDNEQFF.

This clonotype was counted a few times. The chain employs TRBV15 and TRBJ1-5; 8 positions agree with TRBD1. CDR3 length equals 15 residues. Losses at the gene ends were 3 bases for V and 6 bases for J; bases not matched to a gene: 7. Germline V gene data show CDR1 as LNHNV and CDR2 as YYDKDF (reference sequence). CDR3 in DNA: TGTGCCACCAGCAGTCATGGACAGGGAGGTCAGCCCCAGCATTTT. Translated: CATSSHGQGGQPQHF.